Below, 27 T cell receptor beta chains from the same sample are listed, as sequenced in a study of CXCR3-negative and CXCR3-positive naive CD8 T cells. With UMI labels, 5' RACE was used to prepare the TRB cDNA libraries. TCRdb derives one entry per CDR3 protein from the 5' RACE reads, leaving out DNA. The sample has 30,000 to 40,000 distinct CDR3 sequences. The sequenced material came from memory CD8+ T cells from blood. The receptors were gathered from a human donor in good health. Some clones in this sample may be carry-over from other donors' samples.

The chain links TRBV14 to TRBJ2-1. This CDR3 has 12 residues. The V gene's germline CDR1 is SGHDN and CDR2 FVKESK. The CDR3 loop is CASSPWTNEQFF.

The chain employs TRBV15 and TRBJ2-7; there is no DNA to check the TCRdb D call of TRBD1. Germline V lookup: CDR1 LNHNV, CDR2 YYDKDF (reference sequence). This CDR3 region has 13 residues. The CDR3 is CATSDPGGVEKYF.

The chain joins TRBV15 to TRBJ2-1; as DNA is missing, the TRBD2 call by TCRdb cannot be tested. This CDR3 is built from 15 residues. The germline gives CDR1 LNHNV, CDR2 YYDKDF (reference sequence). CDR3 sequence: CATSRVAGGPVEQFF.

This chain connects TRBV20-1 to TRBJ2-7. Per the germline V gene, CDR1 is DFQATT and CDR2 is SNEGSKA (reference sequence). This CDR3 contains 12 residues. The CDR3 sequence: CSARERDYEQYF.

The chain joins TRBV7-2 to TRBJ1-5; the TRBD1 assignment by TCRdb is unverifiable without DNA. Germline-derived CDR1 and CDR2 are SGHTA and FQGNSA. CDR3 length: 16 residues. CDR3 sequence reads: CASSLVLGTGDQPQHF.

The chain carries TRBV12-3 or TRBV12-4 and TRBJ2-3; no DNA is available, so the TRBD1 call from TCRdb remains unchecked. The CDR3 sequence is 13 residues long. The CDR3 region is CASRDRLTDTQYF.

The chain employs TRBV28 and TRBJ1-6; TCRdb calls TRBD1, which cannot be checked without DNA. The germline gives CDR1 MDHEN, CDR2 SYDVKM. CDR3 length equals 14 residues. The CDR3 sequence: CASSLWGTDSPLHF.

The chain recombines TRBV29-1 with TRBJ2-7; TCRdb reports TRBD1, a call that lacks DNA to check it against. The CDR3 is made up of 12 amino acids. Germline CDR1 and CDR2: SQVTM and ANQGSEA. The CDR3 spells CSVVDRRLGQYF.

V usage is TRBV6-2 or TRBV6-3 and J usage is TRBJ1-1. CDR1 and CDR2 from the germline V gene are MNHEY and SVGEGT. This CDR3 spans 14 amino acids. Here the CDR3 reads CASGGPSGDTEAFF.

V and J are TRBV3-1 and TRBJ2-3. Germline CDR1 LGHDT, CDR2 YNNKEL (reference sequence). This CDR3 is 15 amino acids long. This CDR3 reads CASSQEIASTDTQYF.

This chain connects TRBV12-3 or TRBV12-4 to TRBJ2-1; checking the TCRdb D call of TRBD2 is not possible without DNA. The length of the CDR3 is 15 residues. The CDR3 loop reads CASKESLSIHNEQFF.

The chain links TRBV7-6 to TRBJ2-7; TCRdb outputs TRBD1, but without DNA this stays unchecked. This CDR3 has 15 amino acids. Germline loops: CDR1 SGHVS, CDR2 FNYEAQ. The chain's CDR3 is CASSLSRQGAGEQYF.

The V call is TRBV12-3 or TRBV12-4, the J call TRBJ1-1; TCRdb picks TRBD1, but there is no DNA to check that call. The CDR3 runs to 14 residues. CDR3 loop: CASSFPRGHTEAFF.

V and J are TRBV7-2 and TRBJ2-7; TCRdb's assignment of TRBD1 cannot be checked, as there is no DNA. The CDR3 extends over 14 amino acids. Looked up from germline, CDR1 is SGHTA and CDR2 is FQGNSA. CDR3 sequence: CASSLAGGGGEQYF.

The chain combines TRBV5-1 with TRBJ2-7; no DNA is available, so the TRBD1 call from TCRdb remains unchecked. Looked up from germline, CDR1 is SGHRS and CDR2 is YFSETQ. The CDR3 extends over 14 amino acids. CDR3 protein: CASSLPTETYEQYF.

The chain is built from TRBV20-1 and TRBJ2-7. Germline CDR1 DFQATT, CDR2 SNEGSKA (reference sequence). This CDR3 is built from 13 residues. This chain's CDR3 is CSAREPIAYEQYF.

The chain joins TRBV29-1 to TRBJ2-1; without DNA, the TCRdb call of TRBD2 cannot be checked. Germline V gives CDR1 SQVTM, CDR2 ANQGSEA. There are 13 residues in the CDR3. The CDR3 reads CSVPTADYNEQFF.

By frequency, this clonotype registers medium-sized. V is TRBV15 and J is TRBJ2-5; TCRdb's D gene call, TRBD2, goes unchecked for lack of DNA. Per germline, CDR1 LNHNV and CDR2 YYDKDF (reference sequence). The CDR3 extends over 16 amino acids. CDR3 loop: CATSRDFSGGAETQYF.

The V gene is TRBV28, the J gene TRBJ2-1; TCRdb's D call, TRBD2, is unchecked because there is no DNA. Germline-derived CDR1 and CDR2 are MDHEN and SYDVKM. This CDR3 comprises 14 residues. The CDR3 loop reads CASSFLRDYNEQFF.

The chain recombines TRBV21-1 with TRBJ1-5. TRBV21-1 is termed a pseudogene. The CDR3 covers 20 residues. The chain's CDR3 is CASSIGIVRERPYSNQPQHF.

The V call is TRBV7-3, the J call TRBJ2-2. CDR3 length: 14 residues. Germline assignment: CDR1 SGHTA and CDR2 FQGTGA. The CDR3 reads CASSYNLGTGELFF.

The chain recombines TRBV19 with TRBJ2-3; TCRdb returns TRBD1, unconfirmable since there is no DNA. The V gene's germline CDR1 is LNHDA and CDR2 SQIVND (reference sequence). The CDR3 has 15 amino acids. This CDR3 is CASSIVGGSTDTQYF.

The V and J genes are TRBV29-1 and TRBJ2-7; checking the TCRdb D call of TRBD1 is not possible without DNA. Germline values: CDR1 SQVTM, CDR2 ANQGSEA. This CDR3 is 13 amino acids long. The CDR3 reads CSVVPGQSYEQYF.

V and J are TRBV2 and TRBJ2-2. The CDR3 has 11 amino acids. Germline V lookup: CDR1 SNHLY, CDR2 FYNNEI. This CDR3 reads CAGRGLGELFF.

V is TRBV4-3 and J is TRBJ1-1; TCRdb calls TRBD1, which cannot be checked without DNA. From germline, CDR1 is LGHNA and CDR2 YSLEER. This CDR3 has 15 residues. The CDR3 sequence: CASSQAKLQGTEAFF.

The chain links TRBV28 to TRBJ1-6; with no DNA, the TCRdb D assignment of TRBD1 cannot be verified. The CDR3 loop spans 16 amino acids. CDR1 and CDR2 from the germline V gene are MDHEN and SYDVKM. The CDR3 sequence is CASSLARAVYNSPLHF.

This chain uses TRBV27 with TRBJ2-5; TCRdb's D call of TRBD1 is untestable without DNA. Looked up from germline, CDR1 is MNHEY and CDR2 is SMNVEV (reference sequence). This CDR3 comprises 14 residues. Here the CDR3 reads CASSPRQGAETQYF.